What follows are 14 T cell receptor gamma chains derived from one specimen sequenced in a study of gammadelta T cells in human blood. TCRdb made new clone calls on the RT-PCR reads using CATT. The table lists about 320 gamma-chain clones, 4.5% to 6% of them singletons, with under 55% in the top ten. The sequencing sample was made of Vgamma9Vdelta2 gamma-delta T cells from infant blood. The receptor set was obtained from a human donor.

This chain joins TRGV10 and TRGJ1 or TRGJ2. TRGV10 is given ORF status, its function remaining uncertain. The CDR3 runs to 13 residues. V gave up 8 bases and J gave up 0 bases; unmatched junction bases: 5. The CDR3 sequence: CAAWDMNYYKKLF. The CDR3 DNA is TGTGCTGCGTGGGATATGAATTATTATAAGAAACTCTTT.

By share, this clone counts as large. This may be a read error, as it is one base from a much larger clone. Other DNA sequences from this sample encode an identical CDR3 as well. The J gene is TRGJP1, the V gene TRGV10. TRGV10 counts as an open reading frame of uncertain function. The CDR3 has 13 amino acids. V gave up 8 bases and J gave up 3 bases; unmatched junction bases: 4. The CDR3 DNA reads as TGTGCTGCGTGGGATTCCACTGGTTGGTTCAAGATATTT. Its translation is CAAWDSTGWFKIF.

This clone is judged large. This sequence joins TRGV9 and TRGJP. The CDR3 runs 18 residues. The germline gives CDR1 GITISATS, CDR2 ISYDGTV (reference sequence). The V segment lost 3 bases and the J segment 7 bases; nucleotides outside the gene matches: 12. The CDR3 protein is CALWEITGGELGKKIKVF. The CDR3 bases are TGTGCCTTGTGGGAGATCACAGGGGGGGAGTTGGGCAAAAAAATCAAGGTATTT.

This clone came up a few times. The chain couples TRGV9 to TRGJP. This CDR3 is 17 amino acids long. The germline V gene has CDR1 GITISATS and CDR2 ISYDGTV (reference sequence). J was trimmed by 3 bases and V by 3 bases; bases with no gene match: 5. The CDR3 region has the DNA TGTGCCTTGTGGGAGATTTCGCAAGAGTTGGGCAAAAAAATCAAGGTATTT. This gives the protein CALWEISQELGKKIKVF.

In its sample, this clone ranks as large (0.1 to 1%). The V and J genes are TRGV9 and TRGJP. V trimming: 3 bases; J trimming: 6 bases; junction bases outside the gene matches: 5. The CDR3 is 16 amino acids. The germline V gene encodes CDR1 GITISATS and CDR2 ISYDGTV (reference sequence). For the CDR3, the DNA is TGTGCCTTGTGGGAGATCCCAGAGTTGGGCAAAAAAATCAAGGTATTT. This encodes CALWEIPELGKKIKVF.

Within the sample, this clone is large. Other DNA sequences from this sample encode an identical CDR3 as well. This chain links TRGV10 with TRGJP1. TRGV10 is placed among ORFs of uncertain function. The CDR3 contains 12 residues. J gave up 6 bases and V 8 bases, and 4 bases lay outside the gene matches. The chain's CDR3 is CAAWDSGWFKIF. The CDR3 region has the DNA TGTGCTGCGTGGGACTCTGGTTGGTTCAAGATATTT.

This clone came up a few times. The protein in TCRdb stems from a much larger clone and differs at residue 14 from this DNA's translation, likely a read error; here the protein is translated from the DNA. The chain employs TRGV9 and TRGJP1. The germline V gene encodes CDR1 GITISATS and CDR2 ISYDGTV (reference sequence). The CDR3 is 16 amino acids. The CDR3 DNA sequence: TGTGCCTTGTGGGAGGTGCTTTTTACCACTGGTTGGTTCGAGATATTT. Its protein product is CALWEVLFTTGWFEIF.

This clone is judged large. This specimen includes other DNA sequences encoding the same CDR3. The chain carries TRGV9 and TRGJP. From germline, CDR1 is GITISATS and CDR2 ISYDGTV (reference sequence). This CDR3 region has 15 residues. With 1 base clipped from V and 8 bases from J, the junction kept 2 bases outside the gene matches. CDR3 sequence: CALWEVKLGKKIKVF. CDR3 in DNA: TGTGCCTTGTGGGAGGTAAAGTTGGGCAAAAAAATCAAGGTATTT.

By frequency in the sample, this clone is medium-sized (0.01 to 0.1%). Other nucleotide sequences from this sample produce the same CDR3. This chain uses TRGV9 with TRGJP. Germline assignment: CDR1 GITISATS and CDR2 ISYDGTV (reference sequence). With 3 bases clipped from V and 3 bases from J, the junction kept 2 bases outside the gene matches. The CDR3 sequence is 16 residues long. Here the CDR3 reads CALWETQELGKKIKVF. In DNA, the CDR3 is TGTGCCTTGTGGGAGACGCAAGAGTTGGGCAAAAAAATCAAGGTATTT.

This clone is classed as large. In the same sample, other DNA sequences code for this CDR3. The V gene is TRGV9, the J gene TRGJP. The CDR3 totals 16 residues. The junction had 2 bases not matched to a gene; V was cut back by 0 bases and J by 6 bases. Germline CDR1 GITISATS, CDR2 ISYDGTV (reference sequence). The CDR3 protein is CALWEVLELGKKIKVF. The CDR3 DNA reads as TGTGCCTTGTGGGAGGTGTTAGAGTTGGGCAAAAAAATCAAGGTATTT.

Sample share makes this clone large. This specimen includes other DNA sequences encoding the same CDR3. V gene TRGV9 combines with J gene TRGJP. From germline, CDR1 is GITISATS and CDR2 ISYDGTV (reference sequence). After removal of 0 bases from V and 7 bases from J, the junction contained 3 bases not matched to a gene. CDR3 length: 16 amino acids. The CDR3 sequence: CALWEVRELGKKIKVF. DNA of the CDR3: TGTGCCTTGTGGGAGGTGAGGGAGTTGGGCAAAAAAATCAAGGTATTT.

This clone is classed as medium-sized. With only one base between it and a far larger clone, this is likely a read error. V is TRGV9 and J is TRGJP. This CDR3 has 16 residues. The germline V gene encodes CDR1 GITISATS and CDR2 ISYDGTV (reference sequence). The CDR3, as DNA: TGTGCCATGTGGGAGGTGCAAGAGTTGGGCAAAAAAATCAAGGTATTT. Protein sequence: CAMWEVQELGKKIKVF.

This clone is medium-sized. This chain connects TRGV9 to TRGJP. V shed 0 bases, J shed 5 bases, and the junction held 4 bases outside the gene matches. Per germline, CDR1 GITISATS and CDR2 ISYDGTV (reference sequence). This CDR3 is 17 amino acids long. The CDR3 DNA sequence: TGTGCCTTGTGGGAGGTGCGGAAAGAGTTGGGCAAAAAAATCAAGGTATTT. Amino acids: CALWEVRKELGKKIKVF.

This clone ranks as medium-sized. The chain recombines TRGV10 with TRGJ1 or TRGJ2. TRGV10 is classed as an ORF, of uncertain function. The CDR3 is made up of 12 amino acids. Germline trimming cut 8 bases from V and 8 bases from J; bases unmatched to any gene: 10. The CDR3 DNA follows: TGTGCTGCGTGGGATTATGGTGATAAGAAACTCTTT. It yields the protein CAAWDYGDKKLF.